This entry lists 7 T cell receptor beta chains sequenced from one sample in a study of blood T cells in healthy people across ages (dated by TCRdb to the mid-2010s). The library was produced with 5' RACE. Sequencing was performed on an Illumina HiSeq 2500. A second PCR of about 6 to 12 cycles was run with a J-beta primer mix and a sample-barcoded 5' primer. In-frame beta chains were kept once TCRdb had trimmed the public reads at Q25 with fastp and called clones with MiXCR. Here each entry gathers all rows of one CDR3 protein and keeps the most common genes and DNA. Counted in this sample were about 650,000 distinct CDR3 sequences; over 40% of them appeared once. The leading ten clones occupy approximately 15% of the sample. The sequenced sample was blood. These receptors all stem from an elderly woman in good health.

V usage is TRBV7-9 and J usage is TRBJ1-4, with D possibly being TRBD1 (5 bases). V lost 5 bases, J lost 8 bases, and 18 bases lay in between. The germline V gene encodes CDR1 SEHNR and CDR2 FQNEAQ (reference sequence). This CDR3 is 15 amino acids long. The CDR3 coding sequence is TGTGCCAGCAGCCCGACAGCAGCCCTTGGAGAAAAACTGTTTTTT. This gives the protein CASSPTAALGEKLFF.

The genes are TRBV9 and TRBJ2-1; D perhaps matches TRBD2 (5 bases). V was pared by 0 bases and J by 0 bases, with 10 bases between. The CDR3 runs 16 residues. CDR1 is SGDLS and CDR2 is YYNGEE in the germline V gene. The CDR3 loop reads CASSVGVGSSYNEQFF. Written as DNA, the CDR3 is TGTGCCAGCAGCGTAGGGGTAGGGAGCTCCTACAATGAGCAGTTCTTC.

The chain recombines TRBV10-3 with TRBJ2-5, with 9 bases aligning to TRBD2. The CDR3 covers 14 residues. With 6 bases clipped from V and 11 bases from J, the junction kept 13 bases outside the gene matches. Looked up from germline, CDR1 is ENHRY and CDR2 is SYGVKD. In nucleotides, the CDR3 is TGTGCCATCAGGGACGTAGCGGGAGTCCCCCTTCAGTACTTC. It translates to CAIRDVAGVPLQYF.

This clonotype was seen repeatedly, ten times or more. The rearrangement joins TRBV12-3 or TRBV12-4 to TRBJ2-3; tentatively, D is TRBD2 (5 bases). V shed 1 base and J shed 1 base, with 6 bases lying between them. CDR3 length equals 14 residues. The chain's CDR3 is CASSLDGGTDTQYF. CDR3 DNA sequence: TGTGCCAGCAGTTTAGACGGGGGCACAGATACGCAGTATTTT.

V gene TRBV5-4 combines with J gene TRBJ1-2; D is undetermined. CDR1 and CDR2 (germline): SGHNT, YYREEE (reference sequence). V was shortened by 3 bases and J by 4 bases, with 22 bases between the two germline ends. CDR3 length: 17 residues. CDR3 loop: CASSWYTTARMGYGYTF. Here the CDR3 DNA reads TGTGCCAGCAGCTGGTATACGACCGCCCGAATGGGCTATGGCTACACCTTC.

This clonotype was seen repeatedly, ten times or more. This sequence joins TRBV9 and TRBJ2-7; 8 bases fit TRBD2. The CDR3 totals 16 residues. The junction had 9 bases not matched to a gene; V was cut back by 3 bases and J by 1 base. The germline gives CDR1 SGDLS, CDR2 YYNGEE. This CDR3 is CASSAELAASSYEQYF. The CDR3 DNA reads TGTGCCAGCAGCGCGGAACTAGCGGCTTCTTCCTACGAGCAGTACTTC. The full variable domain, with the rest looked up from reference TRBV9 and TRBJ2-7, is DSGVTQTPKHLITATGQRVTLRCSPRSGDLSVYWYQQSLDQGLQFLIQYYNGEERAKGNILERFSAQQFPDLHSELNLSSLELGDSALYFCASSAELAASSYEQYFGPGTRLTVT.

The chain has TRBV27 and TRBJ2-1; 9 nucleotides agree with TRBD2. Losses at the gene ends were 5 bases for V and 0 bases for J; bases not matched to a gene: 14. The germline V gene has CDR1 MNHEY and CDR2 SMNVEV (reference sequence). This CDR3 has 19 amino acids. CDR3 in DNA: TGTGCCAGCAGTCCCCTCCGGGGTAGCGGGAGAAGCTCCTACAATGAGCAGTTCTTC. This gives the protein CASSPLRGSGRSSYNEQFF.